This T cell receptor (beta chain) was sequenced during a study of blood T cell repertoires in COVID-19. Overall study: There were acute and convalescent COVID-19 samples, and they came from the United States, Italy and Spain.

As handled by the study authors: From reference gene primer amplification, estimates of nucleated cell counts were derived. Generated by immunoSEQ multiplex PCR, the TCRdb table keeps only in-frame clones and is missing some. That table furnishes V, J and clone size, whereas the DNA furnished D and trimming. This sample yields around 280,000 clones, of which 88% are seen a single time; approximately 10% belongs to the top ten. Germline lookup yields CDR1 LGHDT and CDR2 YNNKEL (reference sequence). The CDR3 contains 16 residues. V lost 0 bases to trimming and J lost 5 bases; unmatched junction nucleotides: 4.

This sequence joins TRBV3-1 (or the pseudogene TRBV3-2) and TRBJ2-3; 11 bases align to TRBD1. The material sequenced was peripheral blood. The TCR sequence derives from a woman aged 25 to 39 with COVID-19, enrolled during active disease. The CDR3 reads CASSQDGQGAGDTQYF. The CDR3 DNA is TGTGCCAGCAGCCAAGATGGACAGGGGGCTGGAGATACGCAGTATTTT.